This TCR beta chain was captured in a study of blood T cell repertoires in COVID-19. Profiling relied on immunoSEQ multiplex PCR, and the TCRdb table lists in-frame clones only, not all of them. The sample yields about 150,000 clones, roughly 88% seen once. CDR3 size: 16 residues. Trimming took 0 bases from V and 4 from J, leaving 12 bases between them. Germline loops: CDR1 LGHNA, CDR2 YSLEER. This receptor was obtained from a man in his 70s who had been exposed to COVID-19. The J gene is TRBJ2-2, the V gene TRBV4-3; perhaps TRBD2 as D (5 bases). The material sequenced was PBMCs or T cells enriched from blood (not recorded which). CDR3 DNA: TGCGCCAGCAGCCAAGAACATCTTCGGGGCACCGGGGAGCTGTTTTTT. Protein: CASSQEHLRGTGELFF.